Given below is one TCR beta chain in context. The antigen is unknown. The germline gives CDR1 MNHNS, CDR2 SASEGT. Trimming removed 0 bases at V and 6 bases at J, with 9 bases between. The CDR3 totals 13 residues. Sequenced by immunoSEQ multiplex PCR; TCRdb stores in-frame clones only, minus some. The sample lists 20,000 to 25,000 clones, 70% to 90% occurring once. These data come from a study of T cells in narcolepsy. Study-wide results and caveats: Comparing one patient's CSF and blood CD4+ clonotypes highlighted HCRT- and TRIB2-specific autoreactive clonotypes.

This chain uses TRBV6-1 with TRBJ2-7; D is uncertain. The clonotype was recovered from a human donor with narcolepsy. The sequencing sample was made of CD45RA- memory CD4+ T cells from PBMCs. CDR3 nucleotide sequence: TGTGCCAGCAGTGAAGCGCGCGGCGGCGAGCAGTACTTC. Encoded protein: CASSEARGGEQYF.